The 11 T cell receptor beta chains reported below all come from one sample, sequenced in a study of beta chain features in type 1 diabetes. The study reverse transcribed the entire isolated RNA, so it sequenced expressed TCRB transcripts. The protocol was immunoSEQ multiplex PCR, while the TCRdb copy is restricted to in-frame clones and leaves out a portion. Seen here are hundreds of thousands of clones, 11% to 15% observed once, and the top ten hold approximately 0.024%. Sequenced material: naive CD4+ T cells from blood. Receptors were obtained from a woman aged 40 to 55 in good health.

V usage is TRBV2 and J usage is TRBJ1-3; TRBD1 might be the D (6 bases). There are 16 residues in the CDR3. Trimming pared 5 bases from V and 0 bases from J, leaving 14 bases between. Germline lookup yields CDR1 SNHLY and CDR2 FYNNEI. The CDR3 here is CASSLQGHLSGNTIYF. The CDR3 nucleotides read TGTGCCAGCAGTTTACAGGGCCACCTCTCTGGAAACACCATATATTTT. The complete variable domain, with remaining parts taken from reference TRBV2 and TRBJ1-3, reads EPEVTQTPSHQVTQMGQEVILRCVPISNHLYFYWYRQILGQKVEFLVSFYNNEISEKSEIFDDQFSVERPDGSNFTLKIRSTKLEDSAMYFCASSLQGHLSGNTIYFGEGSWLTVV.

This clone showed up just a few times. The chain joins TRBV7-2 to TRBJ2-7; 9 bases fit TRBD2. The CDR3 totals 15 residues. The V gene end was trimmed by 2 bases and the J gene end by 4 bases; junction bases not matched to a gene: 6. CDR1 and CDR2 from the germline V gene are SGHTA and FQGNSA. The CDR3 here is CASSLTVLAGYEQYF. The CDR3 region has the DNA TGTGCCAGCAGCTTAACTGTCCTAGCGGGGTACGAGCAGTACTTC.

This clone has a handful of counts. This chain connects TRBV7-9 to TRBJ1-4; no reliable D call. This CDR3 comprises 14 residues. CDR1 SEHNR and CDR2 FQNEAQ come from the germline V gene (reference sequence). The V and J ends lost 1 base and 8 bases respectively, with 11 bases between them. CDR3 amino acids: CASSLVATDEKLFF. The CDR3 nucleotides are TGTGCCAGCAGCTTAGTGGCGACTGACGAAAAACTGTTTTTT.

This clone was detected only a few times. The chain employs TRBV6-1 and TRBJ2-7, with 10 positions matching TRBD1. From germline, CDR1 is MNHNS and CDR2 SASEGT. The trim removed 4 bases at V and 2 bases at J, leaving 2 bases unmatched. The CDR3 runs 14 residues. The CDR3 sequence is CASSAGQGTYEQYF. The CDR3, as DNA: TGTGCCAGCAGTGCGGGACAGGGGACCTACGAGCAGTACTTC.

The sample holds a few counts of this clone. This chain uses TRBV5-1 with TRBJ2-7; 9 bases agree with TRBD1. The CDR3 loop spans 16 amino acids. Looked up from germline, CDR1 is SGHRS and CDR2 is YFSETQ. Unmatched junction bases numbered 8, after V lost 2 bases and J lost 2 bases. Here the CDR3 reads CASSLGGDRATYEQYF. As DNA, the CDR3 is TGCGCCAGCAGCTTAGGAGGGGACAGGGCGACCTACGAGCAGTACTTC.

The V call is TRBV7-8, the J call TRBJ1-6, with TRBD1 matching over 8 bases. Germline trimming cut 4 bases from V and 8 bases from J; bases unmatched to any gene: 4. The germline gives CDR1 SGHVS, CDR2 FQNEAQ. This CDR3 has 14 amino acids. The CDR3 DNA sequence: TGTGCCAGCAGCTCCCCGGACAGGGATTCACCCCTCCACTTT. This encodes CASSSPDRDSPLHF.

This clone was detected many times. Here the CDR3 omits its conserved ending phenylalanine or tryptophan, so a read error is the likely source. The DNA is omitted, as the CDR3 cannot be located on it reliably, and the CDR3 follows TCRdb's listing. CDR3 loop: CASSDVHAQIS. The chain is built from TRBV2 and TRBJ2-3; TRBD2, as called in the table, went unchecked against the DNA. The CDR3 spans 11 residues, counting both ends. Germline V gene sequence: CDR1 SNHLY, CDR2 FYNNEI.

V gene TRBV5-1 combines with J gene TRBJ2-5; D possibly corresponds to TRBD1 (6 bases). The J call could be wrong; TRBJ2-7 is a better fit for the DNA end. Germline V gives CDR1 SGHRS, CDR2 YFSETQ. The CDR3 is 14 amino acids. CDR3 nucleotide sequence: TGCGCCAGCAGCACCGGACAGCCGGTCTACGAGCAGTACTTC. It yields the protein CASSTGQPVYEQYF.

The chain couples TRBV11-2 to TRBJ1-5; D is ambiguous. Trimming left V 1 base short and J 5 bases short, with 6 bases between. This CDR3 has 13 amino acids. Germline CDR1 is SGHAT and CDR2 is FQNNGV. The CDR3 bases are TGTGCCAGCAGCTTAGTCCCGGATCAGCCCCAGCATTTT. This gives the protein CASSLVPDQPQHF. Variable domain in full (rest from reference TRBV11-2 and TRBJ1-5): EAGVAQSPRYKIIEKRQSVAFWCNPISGHATLYWYQQILGQGPKLLIQFQNNGVVDDSQLPKDRFSAERLKGVDSTLKIQPAKLEDSAVYLCASSLVPDQPQHFGDGTRLSIL.

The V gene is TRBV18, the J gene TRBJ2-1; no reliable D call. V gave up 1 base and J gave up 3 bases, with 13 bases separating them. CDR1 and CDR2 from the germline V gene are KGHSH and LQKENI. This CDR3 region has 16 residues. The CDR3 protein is CASSPLTRSVYNEQFF. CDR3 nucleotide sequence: TGTGCCAGCTCACCACTAACGAGGAGTGTCTACAATGAGCAGTTCTTC. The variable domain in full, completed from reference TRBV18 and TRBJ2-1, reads NAGVMQNPRHLVRRRGQEARLRCSPMKGHSHVYWYRQLPEEGLKFMVYLQKENIIDESGMPKERFSAEFPKEGPSILRIQQVVRGDSAAYFCASSPLTRSVYNEQFFGPGTRLTVL.

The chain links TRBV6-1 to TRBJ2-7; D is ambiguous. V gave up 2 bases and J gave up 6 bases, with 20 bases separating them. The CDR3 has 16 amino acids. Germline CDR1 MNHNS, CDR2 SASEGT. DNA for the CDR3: TGTGCCAGCAGTGAATTGAGTCTTGCGGTACCCGGCGAGCAGTACTTC. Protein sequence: CASSELSLAVPGEQYF.